The 3 T cell receptor beta chains listed next were all sequenced from one sample in a study of blood T cell repertoires in COVID-19. Using immunoSEQ multiplex PCR, the repertoire was profiled, and TCRdb retains in-frame clones only, with some absent. The profile shows 350,000 or so clones, roughly 89% of them singletons. The sample consisted of peripheral blood. These receptors all stem from a woman between 55 and 75 years old with COVID-19, enrolled during active disease.

V usage is TRBV5-1 and J usage is TRBJ1-1; TRBD1 might be the D (5 bases). Germline V gives CDR1 SGHRS, CDR2 YFSETQ. There are 15 residues in the CDR3. The V end was cut by 3 bases, the J end by 1 base, with 13 bases between. Here the CDR3 DNA reads TGCGCCAGCAGCTGGGAACAGGCTACGAACACTGAAGCTTTCTTT. The encoded protein is CASSWEQATNTEAFF.

The rearrangement links TRBV7-6 to TRBJ2-1; TRBD2 is a possible D gene (6 bases). CDR3 size: 16 residues. Germline loops: CDR1 SGHVS, CDR2 FNYEAQ. V gave up 5 bases and J gave up 8 bases, with 22 bases separating them. The CDR3 protein is CASSESGTPLLHEQFF. CDR3 sequence (DNA): TGTGCCAGCAGCGAATCCGGGACTCCCCTTTTGCATGAGCAGTTCTTC. Combining the CDR3 with reference TRBV7-6 and TRBJ2-1 gives the whole variable domain GAGVSQSPRYKVTKRGQDVALRCDPISGHVSLYWYRQALGQGPEFLTYFNYEAQQDKSGLPNDRFSAERPEGSISTLTIQRTEQRDSAMYRCASSESGTPLLHEQFFGPGTRLTVL.

This sequence joins TRBV25-1 and TRBJ1-1, with D unresolved. This CDR3 spans 11 amino acids. V was shortened by 6 bases and J by 2 bases, with 4 bases between the two germline ends. Germline assignment: CDR1 MGHDK and CDR2 SYGVNS. The CDR3 sequence is CASRLNTEAFF. The CDR3 DNA reads TGTGCCAGCAGGCTAAACACTGAAGCTTTCTTT.